This T cell receptor (beta chain) was sequenced in a study of CD8 T cells in ankylosing spondylitis. TCRdb fed the 5' RACE reads into MiXCR, producing one record per CDR3 protein. The table shows roughly 25,000 distinct CDR3 sequences, with 17% occurring only once. The CDR3 runs to 11 residues. The germline V and J ends were trimmed by 6 bases and 3 bases, with 6 bases remaining between them. The germline CDR1 and CDR2 sequences are SEHNR and FQNEAQ (reference sequence). Sequenced input: blood. The clonotype was recovered from a male donor with ankylosing spondylitis or in good health (not recorded which). The chain combines TRBV7-9 with TRBJ2-7; D ambiguous. The CDR3 region is CASSSFYEQYF. As DNA, the CDR3 is TGTGCCAGCAGTTCGTTCTACGAGCAGTACTTC. Complete variable domain (other parts from reference TRBV7-9 and TRBJ2-7): DTGVSQNPRHKITKRGQNVTFRCDPISEHNRLYWYRQTLGQGPEFLTYFQNEAQLEKSRLLSDRFSAERPKGSFSTLEIQRTEQGDSAMYLCASSSFYEQYFGPGTRLTVT.